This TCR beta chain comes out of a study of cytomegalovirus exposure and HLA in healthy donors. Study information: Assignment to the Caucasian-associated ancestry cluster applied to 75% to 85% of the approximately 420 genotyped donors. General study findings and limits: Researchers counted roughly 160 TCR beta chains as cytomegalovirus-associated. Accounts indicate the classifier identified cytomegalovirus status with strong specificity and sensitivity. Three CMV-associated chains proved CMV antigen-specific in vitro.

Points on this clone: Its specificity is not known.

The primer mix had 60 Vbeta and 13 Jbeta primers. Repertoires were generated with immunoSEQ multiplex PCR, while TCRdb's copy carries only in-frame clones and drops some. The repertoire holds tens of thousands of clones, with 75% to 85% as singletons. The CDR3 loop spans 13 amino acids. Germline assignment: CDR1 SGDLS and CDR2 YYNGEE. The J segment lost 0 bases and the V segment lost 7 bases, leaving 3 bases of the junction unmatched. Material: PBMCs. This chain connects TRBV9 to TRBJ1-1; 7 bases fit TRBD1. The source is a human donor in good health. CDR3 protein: CASSGQLNTEAFF. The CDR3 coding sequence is TGTGCCAGCTCGGGACAGCTGAACACTGAAGCTTTCTTT.